These 18 T cell receptor beta chains share one sample of origin, sequenced in a study of identifying expanded T cells in peripheral blood. Generated by immunoSEQ multiplex PCR, the TCRdb table keeps only in-frame clones and is missing some. The repertoire includes 50,000 or so clones, roughly 87% of them detected once, and 3% to 4% sits in the top ten. Sequenced input: blood. Receptor source: a person between 18 and 75 years old in good health.

The V and J genes are TRBV2 and TRBJ2-5; no clear D gene. The germline V and J ends were trimmed by 5 bases and 2 bases, with 9 bases remaining between them. The germline gives CDR1 SNHLY, CDR2 FYNNEI. The CDR3 covers 13 residues. Here the CDR3 reads CASSSGIQETQYF. The CDR3 nucleotides are TGTGCCAGCAGTTCGGGTATACAAGAGACCCAGTACTTC.

The genes are TRBV10-3 and TRBJ1-4; tentative D call: TRBD1 (5 bases). CDR3 length: 13 residues. With 8 bases removed from V and 5 bases from J, the gap between germline ends came to 12 bases. Germline V gene sequence: CDR1 ENHRY, CDR2 SYGVKD. CDR3 in DNA: TGTGCCATCCGGGACGGAGGAAATGAAAAACTGTTTTTT. It translates to CAIRDGGNEKLFF.

The chain couples TRBV5-4 to TRBJ1-2, with a possible D match to TRBD1 (5 bases). CDR3 length equals 16 residues. The V end was cut by 0 bases, the J end by 0 bases, with 12 bases between. Per germline, CDR1 SGHNT and CDR2 YYREEE (reference sequence). As DNA, the CDR3 is TGTGCCAGCAGCTTGGGACAGCTTATAGCTAACTATGGCTACACCTTC. Translating it yields CASSLGQLIANYGYTF.

The chain links TRBV5-1 to TRBJ2-7; D is perhaps TRBD2 (5 bases). The V and J ends lost 7 bases and 7 bases respectively, with 21 bases between them. Germline assignment: CDR1 SGHRS and CDR2 YFSETQ. The CDR3 totals 14 residues. The DNA of the CDR3 is TGCGCCAGCGGAAGGGAGAGTCCGGTGCTGGAGCAGTACTTC. Translating gives CASGRESPVLEQYF.

The chain combines TRBV29-1 with TRBJ2-1; 11 nucleotides line up with TRBD2. The CDR3 totals 15 residues. The germline gives CDR1 SQVTM, CDR2 ANQGSEA. The V segment lost 5 bases and the J segment 3 bases; nucleotides outside the gene matches: 6. CDR3 coding DNA: TGCAGCGTTTCGGGGACTAGCGGAGACTACAATGAGCAGTTCTTC. Its protein is CSVSGTSGDYNEQFF.

CDR3 coding DNA: TGTGCCAGCAGTAAAAATAATGAAAAACTGTTTTTT. It translates to CASSKNNEKLFF. The chain is built from TRBV27 and TRBJ1-4; no clear D gene. The CDR3 consists of 12 residues. The ends were cut back, 5 bases at V and 4 bases at J, with 5 bases in the middle. Germline CDR1 MNHEY, CDR2 SMNVEV (reference sequence).

The chain employs TRBV5-6 and TRBJ1-2; 8 nucleotides line up with TRBD1. The CDR3 spans 15 residues. V shed 4 bases, J shed 7 bases, and the junction held 12 bases outside the gene matches. CDR1 SGHDT and CDR2 YYEEEE come from the germline V gene. The CDR3 reads CASSDKPGQDAGYTF. In DNA, the CDR3 is TGTGCCAGCAGCGACAAACCGGGACAGGATGCTGGCTACACCTTC.

This clone was found once. The chain carries TRBV28 and TRBJ2-7; D uncertain. V lost 6 bases and J lost 5, with 17 bases in between. The germline gives CDR1 MDHEN, CDR2 SYDVKM. This CDR3 spans 14 amino acids. The CDR3 region has the DNA TGTGCCAGCAGCCCGAGGAGCGATCGGAACGAGCAGTACTTC. Translated: CASSPRSDRNEQYF.

This sequence joins TRBV5-4 and TRBJ2-4; 7 nucleotides match TRBD1. The V segment lost 0 bases and the J segment 8 bases; nucleotides outside the gene matches: 2. The CDR3 totals 13 residues. Germline CDR1 SGHNT, CDR2 YYREEE (reference sequence). DNA for the CDR3: TGTGCCAGCAGCTTGGACCAGGGGGACATTCAGTACTTC. This encodes CASSLDQGDIQYF.

The chain links TRBV28 to TRBJ1-2; D is ambiguous. CDR3 length: 17 residues. Germline CDR1 is MDHEN and CDR2 is SYDVKM. Trimming shortened V by 3 bases and J by 3 bases, and 20 bases separated the two germline ends. CDR3 coding DNA: TGTGCCAGCAGTTTCTCCTGGGAGGATTTCTCTGACTATGGCTACACCTTC. Translation gives CASSFSWEDFSDYGYTF.

This clone appeared a few times. The rearrangement uses TRBV28 and TRBJ1-5; 7 bases are a match to TRBD1. From germline, CDR1 is MDHEN and CDR2 SYDVKM. J lost 2 bases, V lost 4 bases, and 8 bases had no gene match. CDR3 length: 16 amino acids. The CDR3 nucleotides read TGTGCCAGCAGTTCGGACAGGATTGGGGGCAATCAGCCCCAGCATTTT. This encodes CASSSDRIGGNQPQHF.

V usage is TRBV28 and J usage is TRBJ1-1; D may be TRBD1 (5 bases). The CDR3 contains 14 residues. With 3 bases removed from V and 0 bases from J, the gap between germline ends came to 8 bases. Germline V gives CDR1 MDHEN, CDR2 SYDVKM. CDR3 DNA: TGTGCCAGCAGTTTCCCGACAGTGAACACTGAAGCTTTCTTT. Its protein is CASSFPTVNTEAFF.

The chain recombines TRBV15 with TRBJ1-2, with a weak D call TRBD1 (5 bases). Germline V CDR1 and CDR2: LNHNV, YYDKDF (reference sequence). Trimming took 4 bases from V and 7 from J, leaving 22 bases between them. CDR3 length: 16 amino acids. CDR3 residues: CATSTLAGSGSGGYTF. The DNA of the CDR3 is TGTGCCACCAGCACTCTCGCAGGGTCGGGTTCAGGTGGCTACACCTTC. Filled out from reference TRBV15 and TRBJ1-2, the complete variable domain reads DAMVIQNPRYQVTQFGKPVTLSCSQTLNHNVMYWYQQKSSQAPKLLFHYYDKDFNNEADTPDNFQSRRPNTSFCFLDIRSPGLGDTAMYLCATSTLAGSGSGGYTFGSGTRLTVV.

The chain is built from TRBV29-1 and TRBJ2-3; the D is unclear. Germline CDR1 reads SQVTM; CDR2 reads ANQGSEA. This CDR3 has 9 residues. With 5 bases removed from V and 4 bases from J, the gap between germline ends came to 1 base. The DNA of the CDR3 is TGCAGCGTTTCAGATACGCAGTATTTT. Its translation is CSVSDTQYF.

J is TRBJ2-7 and V is TRBV20-1; D unclear. The CDR3 length is 10 residues. Germline CDR1 and CDR2: DFQATT and SNEGSKA (reference sequence). V was shortened by 6 bases and J by 7 bases, with 10 bases between the two germline ends. The CDR3, as DNA: TGCAGTGCAGCTAGTCGAGAGCAGTACTTC. Translated, it gives CSAASREQYF.

The chain uses TRBV4-2 and TRBJ1-1, with D uncertain. This CDR3 is built from 15 residues. The V gene's germline CDR1 is LGHNA and CDR2 YNFKEQ. Trimming stripped 4 bases from V and 4 bases from J, with 16 bases between. The CDR3 DNA reads as TGTGCCAGCAGCCCCTTTGGTAAGTCGGCCACTGAAGCTTTCTTT. This encodes CASSPFGKSATEAFF.

The chain carries TRBV5-4 and TRBJ2-3; 8 positions match TRBD1. Germline V gene lookup returns CDR1 SGHNT and CDR2 YYREEE (reference sequence). J gave up 4 bases and V 7 bases, and 5 bases lay outside the gene matches. The CDR3 sequence is 13 residues long. CDR3: CASGGQGSDTQYF. The CDR3 coding sequence is TGTGCCAGCGGTGGACAGGGTTCAGATACGCAGTATTTT.

This clone was detected only once. The chain recombines TRBV11-2 with TRBJ1-5; D may be TRBD1 (5 bases). V lost 0 bases and J lost 1, with 10 bases in between. Germline CDR1 and CDR2: SGHAT and FQNNGV. CDR3 length equals 16 residues. In DNA, the CDR3 is TGTGCCAGCAGCTTAGATGGGGGAGGAAGCAATCAGCCCCAGCATTTT. Its translation is CASSLDGGGSNQPQHF.